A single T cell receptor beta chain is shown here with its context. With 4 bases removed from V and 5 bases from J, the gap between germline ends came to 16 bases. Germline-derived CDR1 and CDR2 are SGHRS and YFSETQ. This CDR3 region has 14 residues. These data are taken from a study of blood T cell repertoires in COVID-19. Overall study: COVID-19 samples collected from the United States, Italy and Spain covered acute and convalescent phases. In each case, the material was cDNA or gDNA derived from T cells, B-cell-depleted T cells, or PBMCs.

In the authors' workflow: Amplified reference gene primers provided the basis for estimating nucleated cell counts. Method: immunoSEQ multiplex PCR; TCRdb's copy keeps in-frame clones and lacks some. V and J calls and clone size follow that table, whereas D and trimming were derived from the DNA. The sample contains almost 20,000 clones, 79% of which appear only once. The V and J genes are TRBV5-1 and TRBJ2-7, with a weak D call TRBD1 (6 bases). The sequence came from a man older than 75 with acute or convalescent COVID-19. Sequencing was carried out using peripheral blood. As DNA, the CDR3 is TGCGCCAGCAGCAGAGGAACAGGGAGCAACGAGCAGTACTTC. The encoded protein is CASSRGTGSNEQYF.